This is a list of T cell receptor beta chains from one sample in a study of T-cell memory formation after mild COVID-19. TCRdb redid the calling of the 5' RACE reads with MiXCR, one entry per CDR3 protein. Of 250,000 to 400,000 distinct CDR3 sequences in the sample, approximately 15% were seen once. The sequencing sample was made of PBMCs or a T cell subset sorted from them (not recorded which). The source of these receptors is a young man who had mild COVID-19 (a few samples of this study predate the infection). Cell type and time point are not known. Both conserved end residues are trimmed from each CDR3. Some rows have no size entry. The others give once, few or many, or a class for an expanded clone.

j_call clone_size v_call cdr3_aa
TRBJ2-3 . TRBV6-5 ASSAALGGSTDTQY
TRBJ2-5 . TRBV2 ASNSDRDVETQY
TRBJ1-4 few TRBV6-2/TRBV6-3 ASCTQSSNEKLF
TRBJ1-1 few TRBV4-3 ASSQVAGGATEAF
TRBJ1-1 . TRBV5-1 ASSPRVQNTEAF
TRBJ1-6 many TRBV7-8 ASIRGSSYNSPLH
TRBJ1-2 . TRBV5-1 ASSLGRAFGGYT
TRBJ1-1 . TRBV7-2 ASSLARGGTEAF
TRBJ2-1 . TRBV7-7 ASSFSGTGADEQF
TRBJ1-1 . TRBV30 AWSVELLSWTEAF
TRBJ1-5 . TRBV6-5 ASSYSMNPGQPQH
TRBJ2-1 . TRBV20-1 RGGGGGDEQF
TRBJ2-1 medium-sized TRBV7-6 ASSLALVPYNEQF
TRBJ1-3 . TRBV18 ASSPTQAFSGNTIY
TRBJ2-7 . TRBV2 ASILSEQY
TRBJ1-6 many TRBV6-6 ASNVQGRNSPLH
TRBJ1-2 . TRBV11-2 ASSFGAGYGYT
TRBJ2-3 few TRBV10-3 AISGTSRTDTQY
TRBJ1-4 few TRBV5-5 ASSQSRARGEKLF
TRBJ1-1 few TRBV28 ASSLWGTGGEAF
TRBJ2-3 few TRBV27 ASYSTFDTQY
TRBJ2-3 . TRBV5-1 ASSLEGAGGLGTDTQY
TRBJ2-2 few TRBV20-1 SATPVPGGKLLNTGELF
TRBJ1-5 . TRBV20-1 SIQGYSNQPQH
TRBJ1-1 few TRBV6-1 ASSEPPPTNTEAF
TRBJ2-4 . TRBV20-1 SASGGAGKNIQY
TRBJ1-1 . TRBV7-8 ASSPRRGAEAF
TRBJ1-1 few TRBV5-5 ASIGGGRTGNTEAF
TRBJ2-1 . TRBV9 ASSAQGRGNEQF